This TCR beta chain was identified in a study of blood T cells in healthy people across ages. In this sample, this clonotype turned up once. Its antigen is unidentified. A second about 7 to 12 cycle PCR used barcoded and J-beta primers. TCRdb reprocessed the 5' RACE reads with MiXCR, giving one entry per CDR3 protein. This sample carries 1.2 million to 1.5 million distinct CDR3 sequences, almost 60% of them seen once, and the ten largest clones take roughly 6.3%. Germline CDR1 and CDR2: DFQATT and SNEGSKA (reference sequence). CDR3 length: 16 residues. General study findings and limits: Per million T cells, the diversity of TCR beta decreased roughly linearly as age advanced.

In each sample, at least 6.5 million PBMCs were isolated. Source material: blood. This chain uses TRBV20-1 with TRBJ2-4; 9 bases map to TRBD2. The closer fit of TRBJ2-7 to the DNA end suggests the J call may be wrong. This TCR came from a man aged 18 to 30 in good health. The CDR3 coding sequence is TGCAGTGCTAGAGATCCCCTAGCGGGGTTAACCTACGAGCAGTACTTC. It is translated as CSARDPLAGLTYEQYF.